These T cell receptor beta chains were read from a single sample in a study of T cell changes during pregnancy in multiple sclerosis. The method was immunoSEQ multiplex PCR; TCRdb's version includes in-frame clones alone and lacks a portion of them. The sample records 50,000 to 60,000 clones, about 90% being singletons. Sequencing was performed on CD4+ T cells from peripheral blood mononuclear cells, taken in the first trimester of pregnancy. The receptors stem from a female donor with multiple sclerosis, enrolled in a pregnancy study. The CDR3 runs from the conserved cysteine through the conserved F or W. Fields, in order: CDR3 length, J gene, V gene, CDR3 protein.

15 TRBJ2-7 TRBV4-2 CASSQDPGIGNEQYF
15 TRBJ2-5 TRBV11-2 CASSLAGGGEETQYF
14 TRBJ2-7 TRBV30 CAWSRAGLSYEQYF
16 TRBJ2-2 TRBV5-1 CASRIRPGFDTGELFF
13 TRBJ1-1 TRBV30 CAWSGLRGIEAFF
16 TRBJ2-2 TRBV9 CASSSTPGGHTGELFF
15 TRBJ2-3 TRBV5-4 CASSLERSSTDTQYF
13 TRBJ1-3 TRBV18 CASCGEPGNTIYF
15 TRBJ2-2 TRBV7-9 CASSFRVTPTGELFF
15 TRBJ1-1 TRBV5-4 CASSFPGQLLREAFF
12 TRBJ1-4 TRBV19 CASSVTHGKLFF
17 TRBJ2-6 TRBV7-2 CASSPYRTGPGANVLTF
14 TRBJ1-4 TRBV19 CASSIGGPGEKLFF
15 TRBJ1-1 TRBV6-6 CASSYSDRGRSEAFF
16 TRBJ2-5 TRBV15 CATSGGWRTGQETQYF
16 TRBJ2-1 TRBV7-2 CASSFLAGRVRNEQFF
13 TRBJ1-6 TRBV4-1 CASSLESRSPLHF
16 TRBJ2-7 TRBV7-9 CASSPLGDRGMGEQYF
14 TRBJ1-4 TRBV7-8 CASSLVQGYEKLFF
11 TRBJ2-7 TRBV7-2 CASSSNYEQYF
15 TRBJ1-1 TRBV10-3 CAITTGRDGNTEAFF
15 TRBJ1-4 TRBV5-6 CASSLTGGAREKLFF
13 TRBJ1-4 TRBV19 CASRGGSNEKLFF
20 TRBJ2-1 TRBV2 CASSQIGLAVVGTGGNEQFF
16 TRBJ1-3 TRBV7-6 CASSLNQGASGNTIYF
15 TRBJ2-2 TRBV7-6 CASSLERTYTGELFF
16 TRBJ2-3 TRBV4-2 CASSQTQTSGADTQYF
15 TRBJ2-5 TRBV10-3 CAISESISGIATQYF
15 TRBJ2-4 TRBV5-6 CASSIRDTGKNIQYF
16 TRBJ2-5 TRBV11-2 CASSLSPGDWAETQYF
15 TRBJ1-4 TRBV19 CASSVLGTGNEKLFF
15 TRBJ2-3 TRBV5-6 CASSPDRVLGYTQYF
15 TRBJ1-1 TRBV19 CASSIFVGLNTEAFF
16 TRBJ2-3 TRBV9 CASSVGPSGDTDTQYF
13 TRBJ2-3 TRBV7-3 CASSQGTARAQYF
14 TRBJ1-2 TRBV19 CASSTVFSTGGYTF
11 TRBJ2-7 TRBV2 CASRDSYEQYF
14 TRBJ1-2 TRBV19 CASSVTGGGYGYTF
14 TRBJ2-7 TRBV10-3 CAARGGTGGYEQYF
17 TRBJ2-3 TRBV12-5 CASGSGLAGGSTDTQYF
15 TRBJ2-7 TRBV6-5 CASIQVRTKSYEQYF
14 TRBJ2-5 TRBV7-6 CASSLGSGIGTQYF